The rows below give T cell receptor beta chains drawn from one sample of a study of blood T cells in healthy people across ages. MiXCR, applied by TCRdb to the 5' RACE reads, yields one record per CDR3 protein. The sample consists of about 1.4 million distinct CDR3 sequences, approximately 60% of them appearing once. Sequencing used blood. All receptors come from a man aged 18 to 35 in good health. CDR3s include the opening cysteine and the closing phenylalanine or tryptophan. The order of the fields is clone size, V gene, CDR3 length, D gene, J gene, CDR3 protein, CDR3 DNA. The D gene is left open where the match is weak. Clone size is not always given. Where it is, it says once, few, many or a class for expanded clones.

>NA|TRBV7-9|12|TRBD1|TRBJ2-7
CASSFGTAEQYF
TGTGCCAGCAGCTTCGGGACAGCAGAGCAGTACTTC
>NA|TRBV29-1|18|TRBD2|TRBJ2-3
CSVEGLAGGPFGTDTQYF
TGCAGCGTTGAAGGATTAGCGGGGGGGCCCTTCGGCACAGATACGCAGTATTTT
>NA|TRBV28|14|TRBD2|TRBJ2-5
CATSGGVMWETQYF
TGTGCCACCAGCGGGGGTGTCATGTGGGAGACCCAGTACTTC
>NA|TRBV6-1|14|TRBD1|TRBJ2-7
CASTTGTGPGQQYF
TGTGCCAGCACCACTGGGACAGGTCCTGGACAGCAGTACTTC
>NA|TRBV6-5|15|NA|TRBJ2-7
CASSSSLGRTYEQYF
TGTGCCAGCAGCTCCTCCTTAGGTAGGACCTACGAGCAGTACTTC
>NA|TRBV7-6|15|NA|TRBJ2-5
CASSLAIGGQETQYF
TGTGCCAGCAGCTTAGCAATAGGGGGCCAAGAGACCCAGTACTTC
>few|TRBV10-3|13|NA|TRBJ2-3
CATRTEQGHTQYF
TGTGCCACCAGAACTGAACAGGGACATACGCAGTATTTT
>NA|TRBV11-2|13|NA|TRBJ2-7
CASSPMSSYEQYF
TGTGCCAGCAGCCCAATGAGCTCCTACGAGCAGTACTTC
>NA|TRBV15|13|NA|TRBJ1-5
CATSRGPNQPQHF
TGTGCCACCAGCAGAGGGCCTAATCAGCCCCAGCATTTT
>NA|TRBV27|13|NA|TRBJ2-5
CASSLRERGTQYF
TGTGCCAGCAGTTTAAGGGAGAGAGGGACCCAGTACTTC
>NA|TRBV7-8|15|NA|TRBJ1-3
CASRPDSLSGNTIYF
TGTGCCAGCCGACCGGACAGCCTCTCTGGAAACACCATATATTTT
>NA|TRBV7-8|17|NA|TRBJ1-1
CASSLRLGAITYTEAFF
TGTGCCAGCAGCTTACGGCTGGGGGCCATTACTTACACTGAAGCTTTCTTT
>NA|TRBV7-2|15|NA|TRBJ2-7
CASSLTPQGQAEQYF
TGTGCCAGCAGCTTAACCCCACAAGGGCAGGCCGAGCAGTACTTC
>few|TRBV7-9|15|NA|TRBJ2-5
CASSLDLGSGETQYF
TGTGCCAGCAGCTTAGATCTGGGCAGCGGAGAGACCCAGTACTTC
>NA|TRBV18|16|TRBD1|TRBJ1-1
CASSPTPGQDRTEAFF
TGTGCCAGCTCCCCAACCCCCGGACAGGACCGCACTGAAGCTTTCTTT
>NA|TRBV27|15|TRBD1|TRBJ2-7
CASSFATGGPYEQYF
TGTGCCAGCAGTTTCGCAACAGGGGGCCCCTACGAGCAGTACTTC
>NA|TRBV29-1|14|NA|TRBJ2-7
CSGEQGPPTYERYF
TGCAGCGGTGAACAGGGTCCCCCTACCTACGAGCGGTACTTC
>NA|TRBV7-2|17|TRBD2|TRBJ2-1
CASSLVSGGSSYNEQFF
TGTGCCAGCAGCTTAGTTAGCGGGGGTAGCTCCTACAATGAGCAGTTCTTC
>few|TRBV27|14|TRBD1|TRBJ2-5
CASSPMDRVETQYF
TGTGCCAGCAGCCCCATGGACAGGGTCGAGACCCAGTACTTC
>NA|TRBV4-1|16|NA|TRBJ1-4
CASSQDRQQGGEKLFF
TGCGCCAGCAGCCAAGATCGCCAACAGGGCGGTGAAAAACTGTTTTTT
>once|TRBV12-3/TRBV12-4|14|NA|TRBJ1-5
CASSLAQKSQPQHF
TGTGCCAGCAGTTTAGCGCAGAAATCTCAGCCCCAGCATTTT
>NA|TRBV25-1|16|NA|TRBJ2-7
CASSKAGGQGGYEQYF
TGTGCCAGCTCCAAAGCAGGGGGGCAGGGGGGTTACGAGCAGTACTTC
>few|TRBV4-2|15|NA|TRBJ1-2
CASSVKGRRGYGYTF
TGTGCCAGCAGCGTTAAAGGGAGAAGGGGGTATGGCTACACCTTC
>few|TRBV29-1|14|NA|TRBJ2-1
CSVEGLATYNEQFF
TGCAGCGTTGAAGGGCTAGCGACCTACAATGAGCAGTTCTTC
>few|TRBV20-1|13|NA|TRBJ2-5
CSARGVSVQTQYF
TGCAGTGCTAGAGGAGTCAGCGTCCAGACCCAGTACTTC
>few|TRBV27|15|TRBD1|TRBJ2-1
CASSFRDRADNEQFF
TGTGCCAGCAGTTTCCGGGACAGGGCCGACAATGAGCAGTTCTTC
>NA|TRBV20-1|13|TRBD2|TRBJ2-5
CSAKPGLKETQYF
TGCAGTGCTAAACCGGGACTAAAAGAGACCCAGTACTTC
>NA|TRBV20-1|13|NA|TRBJ1-2
CSAREPRFGGYTF
TGCAGTGCTAGAGAGCCTCGATTTGGCGGCTACACCTTC
>NA|TRBV20-1|13|NA|TRBJ2-7
CSLSGPLSYEQYF
TGCTCCTTGTCTGGTCCACTTTCCTACGAGCAGTACTTC
>NA|TRBV7-9|15|NA|TRBJ2-7
CASSLDTVGVVGQYF
TGTGCCAGCAGCTTAGACACGGTTGGGGTTGTGGGGCAGTACTTC
>NA|TRBV20-1|13|NA|TRBJ2-1
CSARAVSYNKQFF
TGCAGTGCTAGAGCCGTCTCCTACAATAAGCAGTTCTTC
>NA|TRBV11-2|18|TRBD2|TRBJ2-2
CASSLAAGVPESTGELFF
TGTGCCAGCAGCTTAGCAGCGGGAGTACCGGAGAGCACCGGGGAGCTGTTTTTT
>NA|TRBV11-2|14|TRBD2|TRBJ2-3
CASSSGTRHGTQYF
TGTGCCAGCAGCTCGGGGACTAGACACGGTACGCAGTATTTT
>NA|TRBV3-1|17|NA|TRBJ2-7
CASSQELGGHRVGEQYF
TGTGCCAGCAGCCAAGAATTGGGGGGCCACAGGGTTGGCGAGCAGTACTTC
>NA|TRBV4-1|15|TRBD1|TRBJ2-1
CASSQMTGKYNEQFF
TGCGCCAGCAGCCAGATGACAGGGAAATACAATGAGCAGTTCTTC
>few|TRBV28|15|NA|TRBJ1-6
CASSLWKSTNSPLHF
TGTGCCAGCAGTCTTTGGAAATCGACAAATTCACCCCTCCACTTT
>NA|TRBV11-2|14|NA|TRBJ2-7
CASSSTHSSYEQYF
TGTGCCAGCAGCTCAACCCACAGCTCCTACGAGCAGTACTTC
>NA|TRBV6-5|15|NA|TRBJ2-7
CASSYSGLTTYEQYF
TGTGCCAGCAGTTACTCGGGGCTAACCACCTACGAGCAGTACTTC
>NA|TRBV20-1|15|NA|TRBJ1-2
CSARDVTETHYGYTF
TGCAGTGCTAGAGACGTGACGGAGACTCACTATGGCTACACCTTC
>once|TRBV6-5|15|NA|TRBJ2-3
CASSYMTSGTDTQYF
TGTGCCAGCAGTTACATGACTAGTGGCACAGATACGCAGTATTTT
>few|TRBV20-1|12|NA|TRBJ1-2
CSASQGAYGYTF
TGCAGTGCTAGTCAGGGTGCCTATGGCTACACCTTC
>few|TRBV11-2|14|NA|TRBJ2-1
CASSQGAGNNEQFF
TGTGCCAGCAGCCAAGGGGCAGGGAACAATGAGCAGTTCTTC
>NA|TRBV6-5|13|NA|TRBJ1-1
CASSCSEGTEAFF
TGTGCCAGCAGTTGCTCGGAGGGCACTGAAGCTTTCTTT
>NA|TRBV5-1|18|TRBD1|TRBJ2-3
CASSSVPIGQGSTDTQYF
TGCGCCAGCAGCTCTGTCCCCATCGGACAGGGTAGCACAGATACGCAGTATTTT